This TCR beta chain is from a study of molecular identifiers for immune sequencing clone quantification. In the study overall: In replicates, the authors split RNA from approximately 20,000 or 100,000 naive CD8 cells five ways and sequenced four. Whole-study results and caveats: For effector cells, clones above 20 RNA copies held over 99% of molecules; for naive cells, under 1%.

Making the bulk TCR libraries relied on previously described methods and listed TCR primers. TCRdb fed the PCR reads into MiXCR, producing one record per CDR3 protein. The repertoire consists of about 63,000 distinct CDR3 sequences, with around a fifth occurring once and the leading ten covering more than 1.2%. This clonotype was counted ten times or more. Its antigen is currently unknown. Trimming removed 3 bases from V and 6 bases from J; junction bases left unmatched: 7. The CDR3 is made up of 14 amino acids. The germline gives CDR1 SGHKS, CDR2 YYEKEE (reference sequence). The genes are TRBV5-5 and TRBJ2-3, with 7 bases matching TRBD1. Input material: naive CD8+ T cells from blood, with Jurkat cell RNA spiked in. Specified subset: FACS-sorted CD8+CD4-CCR7+CD45RA+ naive T cells. The sequence was collected from a human donor in good health. Some libraries in this study had Jurkat cell RNA spiked in. Here the CDR3 DNA reads TGTGCCAGCAGCTGGGACAGCCCGGTCGATACGCAGTATTTT. This encodes CASSWDSPVDTQYF. The variable domain in full, completed from reference TRBV5-5 and TRBJ2-3, reads DAGVTQSPTHLIKTRGQQVTLRCSPISGHKSVSWYQQVLGQGPQFIFQYYEKEERGRGNFPDRFSARQFPNYSSELNVNALLLGDSALYLCASSWDSPVDTQYFGPGTRLTVL.